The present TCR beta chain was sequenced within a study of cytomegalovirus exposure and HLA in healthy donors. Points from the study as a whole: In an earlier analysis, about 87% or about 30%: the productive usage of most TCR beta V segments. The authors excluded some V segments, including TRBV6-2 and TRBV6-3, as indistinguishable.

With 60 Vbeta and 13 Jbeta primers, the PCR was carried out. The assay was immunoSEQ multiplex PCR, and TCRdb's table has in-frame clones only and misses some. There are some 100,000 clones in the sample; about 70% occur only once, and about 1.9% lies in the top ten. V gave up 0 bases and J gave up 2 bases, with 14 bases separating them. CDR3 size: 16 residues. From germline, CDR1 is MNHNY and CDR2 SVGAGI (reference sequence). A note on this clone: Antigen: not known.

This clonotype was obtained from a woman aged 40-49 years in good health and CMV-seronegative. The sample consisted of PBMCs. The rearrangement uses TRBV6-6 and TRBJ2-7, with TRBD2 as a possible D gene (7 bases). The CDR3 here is CASSYSRGAKPYEQYF. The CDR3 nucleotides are TGTGCCAGCAGTTACTCACGGGGGGCGAAGCCCTACGAGCAGTACTTC.